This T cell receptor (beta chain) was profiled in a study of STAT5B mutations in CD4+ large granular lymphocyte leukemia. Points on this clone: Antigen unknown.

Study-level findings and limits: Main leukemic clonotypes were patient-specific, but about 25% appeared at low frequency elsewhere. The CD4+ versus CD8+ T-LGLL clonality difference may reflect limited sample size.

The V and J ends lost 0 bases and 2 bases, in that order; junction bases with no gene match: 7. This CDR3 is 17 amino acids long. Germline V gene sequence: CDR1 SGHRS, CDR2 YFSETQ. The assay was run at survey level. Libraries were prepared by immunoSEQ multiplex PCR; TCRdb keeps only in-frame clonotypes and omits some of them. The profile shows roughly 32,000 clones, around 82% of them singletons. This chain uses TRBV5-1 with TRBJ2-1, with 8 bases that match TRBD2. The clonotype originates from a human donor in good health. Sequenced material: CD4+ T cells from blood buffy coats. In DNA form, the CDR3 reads TGCGCCAGCAGCTTGGATCCAGCGGGAGCCCCCTACAATGAGCAGTTCTTC. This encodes CASSLDPAGAPYNEQFF.